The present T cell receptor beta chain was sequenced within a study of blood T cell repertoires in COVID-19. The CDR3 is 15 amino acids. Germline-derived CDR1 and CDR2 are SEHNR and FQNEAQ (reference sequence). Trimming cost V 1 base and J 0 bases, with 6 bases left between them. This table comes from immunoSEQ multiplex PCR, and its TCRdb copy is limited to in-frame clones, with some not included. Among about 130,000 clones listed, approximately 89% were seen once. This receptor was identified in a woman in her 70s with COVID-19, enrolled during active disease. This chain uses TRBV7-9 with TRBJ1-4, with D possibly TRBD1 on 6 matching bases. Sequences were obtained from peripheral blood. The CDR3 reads CASSLGQATNEKLFF. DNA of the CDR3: TGTGCCAGCAGCTTAGGACAGGCAACTAATGAAAAACTGTTTTTT. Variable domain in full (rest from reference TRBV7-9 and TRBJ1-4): DTGVSQNPRHKITKRGQNVTFRCDPISEHNRLYWYRQTLGQGPEFLTYFQNEAQLEKSRLLSDRFSAERPKGSFSTLEIQRTEQGDSAMYLCASSLGQATNEKLFFGSGTQLSVL.